The T cell receptor (beta chain) under discussion was sequenced for a study of graft-versus-host responses after intestinal transplantation. Study conclusions and caveats: Recipient marrow harbored GvH clones, some of which surfaced first in ileum or blood. Early after transplant, HvG clones declined as circulating GvH clones peaked.

TCRdb's table, derived via immunoSEQ multiplex PCR, lists solely in-frame clones and lacks some. The table has under 85,000 clones, approximately 96% seen once. Regarding this clone: Its antigen is still unknown.

In germline, CDR1 is MNHEY, CDR2 SMNVEV (reference sequence). CDR3 length equals 12 residues. With V trimmed by 6 bases and J by 6 bases, 2 bases remained unmatched. The J gene is TRBJ2-1, the V gene TRBV27; TRBD1 matches 7 bases. The sequence was obtained from a human donor who received an intestinal transplant. The source was unstimulated CD8+ T cells sorted from spleen or lymph node cells, collected before intestinal transplant. The CDR3 nucleotides read TGTGCCAGCAGCTACAGGGGCAATGAGCAGTTCTTC. Translation: CASSYRGNEQFF.